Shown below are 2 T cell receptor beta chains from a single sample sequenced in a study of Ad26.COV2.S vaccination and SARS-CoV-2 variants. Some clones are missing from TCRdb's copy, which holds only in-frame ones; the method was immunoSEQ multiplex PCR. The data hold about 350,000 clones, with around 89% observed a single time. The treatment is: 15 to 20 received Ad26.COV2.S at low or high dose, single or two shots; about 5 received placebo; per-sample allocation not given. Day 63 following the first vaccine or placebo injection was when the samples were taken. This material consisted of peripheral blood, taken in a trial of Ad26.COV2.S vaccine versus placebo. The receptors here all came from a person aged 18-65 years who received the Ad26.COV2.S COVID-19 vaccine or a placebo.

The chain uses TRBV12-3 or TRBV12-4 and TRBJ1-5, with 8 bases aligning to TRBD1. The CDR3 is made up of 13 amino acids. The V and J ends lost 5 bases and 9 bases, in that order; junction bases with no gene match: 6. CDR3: CASSQGAHGPQHF. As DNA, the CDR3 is TGTGCCAGCAGTCAGGGGGCCCACGGGCCCCAGCATTTT.

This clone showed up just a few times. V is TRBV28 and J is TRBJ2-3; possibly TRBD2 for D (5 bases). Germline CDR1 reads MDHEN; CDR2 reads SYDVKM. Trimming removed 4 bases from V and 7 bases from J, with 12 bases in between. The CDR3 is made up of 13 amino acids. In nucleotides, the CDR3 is TGTGCCAGCAGTTCAGGACGGAGGTATACGCAGTATTTT. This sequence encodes CASSSGRRYTQYF.